This record looks at one T cell receptor (beta chain) sequence and its context. This entry belongs to a study of cytomegalovirus exposure and HLA in healthy donors. Looking at the study overall: Of all 400 or so donors who were genotyped, under 90% belonged to the Caucasian-associated ancestry cluster.

The trim removed 2 bases at V and 0 bases at J, leaving 5 bases unmatched. CDR1 SNHLY and CDR2 FYNNEI come from the germline V gene. CDR3 length: 18 amino acids. Each donor's status was that of a healthy bone marrow donor. The study ran its PCR with 60 Vbeta and 13 Jbeta primers. Generated by immunoSEQ multiplex PCR, the TCRdb table keeps only in-frame clones and is missing some. The sample table includes tens of thousands of clones. This chain joins TRBV2 and TRBJ2-3, with 13 bases fitting TRBD2. Sequencing was carried out using PBMCs. The TCR originated in a man aged 35 to 55 in good health and CMV-seronegative. The CDR3 DNA reads TGTGCCAGCAGTGAACGAGGGACTAGCGGGGCTAGCACAGATACGCAGTATTTT. It translates to CASSERGTSGASTDTQYF. The full variable domain, with the rest looked up from reference TRBV2 and TRBJ2-3, is EPEVTQTPSHQVTQMGQEVILRCVPISNHLYFYWYRQILGQKVEFLVSFYNNEISEKSEIFDDQFSVERPDGSNFTLKIRSTKLEDSAMYFCASSERGTSGASTDTQYFGPGTRLTVL.